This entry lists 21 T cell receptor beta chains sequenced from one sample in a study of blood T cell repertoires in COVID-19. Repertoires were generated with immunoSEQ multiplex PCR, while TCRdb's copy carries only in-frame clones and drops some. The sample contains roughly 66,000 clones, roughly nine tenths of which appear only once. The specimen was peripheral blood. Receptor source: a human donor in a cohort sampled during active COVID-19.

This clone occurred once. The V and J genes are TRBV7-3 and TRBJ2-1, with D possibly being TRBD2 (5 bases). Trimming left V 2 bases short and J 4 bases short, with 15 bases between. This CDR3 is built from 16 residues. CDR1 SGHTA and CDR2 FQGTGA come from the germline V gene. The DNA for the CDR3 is TGTGCCAGCAGCTTACAAGGAGGTGAGGCATACAATGAGCAGTTCTTC. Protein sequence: CASSLQGGEAYNEQFF.

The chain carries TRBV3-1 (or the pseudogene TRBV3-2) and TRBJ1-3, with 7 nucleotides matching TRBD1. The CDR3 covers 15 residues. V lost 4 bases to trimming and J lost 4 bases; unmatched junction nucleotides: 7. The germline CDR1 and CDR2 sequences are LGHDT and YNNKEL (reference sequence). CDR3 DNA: TGTGCCAGCAGCCCCGACAGGGAATCGGGAAACACCATATATTTT. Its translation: CASSPDRESGNTIYF.

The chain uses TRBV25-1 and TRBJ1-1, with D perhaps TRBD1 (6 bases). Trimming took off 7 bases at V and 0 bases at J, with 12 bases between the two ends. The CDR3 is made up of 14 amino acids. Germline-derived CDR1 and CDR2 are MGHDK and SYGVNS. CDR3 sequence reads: CASNSGVMNTEAFF. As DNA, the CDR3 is TGTGCCAGCAATTCAGGGGTCATGAACACTGAAGCTTTCTTT.

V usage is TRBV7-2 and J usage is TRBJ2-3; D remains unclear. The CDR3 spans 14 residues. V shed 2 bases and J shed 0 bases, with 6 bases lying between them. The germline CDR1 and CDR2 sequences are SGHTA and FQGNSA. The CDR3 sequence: CASSLPPSTDTQYF. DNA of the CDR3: TGTGCCAGCAGCTTACCCCCAAGCACAGATACGCAGTATTTT.

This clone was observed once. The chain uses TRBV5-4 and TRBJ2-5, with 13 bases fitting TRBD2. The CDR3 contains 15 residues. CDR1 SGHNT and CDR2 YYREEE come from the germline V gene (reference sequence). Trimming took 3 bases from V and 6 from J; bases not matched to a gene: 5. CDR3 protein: CASSSGTSGTQTQYF. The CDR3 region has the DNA TGTGCCAGCAGCTCCGGGACTAGCGGGACGCAGACCCAGTACTTC. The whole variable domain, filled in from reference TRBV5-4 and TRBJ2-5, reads ETGVTQSPTHLIKTRGQQVTLRCSSQSGHNTVSWYQQALGQGPQFIFQYYREEENGRGNFPPRFSGLQFPNYSSELNVNALELDDSALYLCASSSGTSGTQTQYFGPGTRLLVL.

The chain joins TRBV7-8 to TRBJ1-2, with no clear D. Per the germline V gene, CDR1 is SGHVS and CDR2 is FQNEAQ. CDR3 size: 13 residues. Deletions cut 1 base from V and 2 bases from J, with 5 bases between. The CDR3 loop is CASSLGQNYGYTF. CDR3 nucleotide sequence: TGTGCCAGCAGCTTAGGTCAGAACTATGGCTACACCTTC.

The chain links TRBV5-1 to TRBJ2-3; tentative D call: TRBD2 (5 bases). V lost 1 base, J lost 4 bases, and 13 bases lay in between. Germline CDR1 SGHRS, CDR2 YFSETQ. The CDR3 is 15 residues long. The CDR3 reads CASSLQLGRADTQYF. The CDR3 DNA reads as TGCGCCAGCAGCTTGCAACTAGGCCGTGCAGATACGCAGTATTTT.

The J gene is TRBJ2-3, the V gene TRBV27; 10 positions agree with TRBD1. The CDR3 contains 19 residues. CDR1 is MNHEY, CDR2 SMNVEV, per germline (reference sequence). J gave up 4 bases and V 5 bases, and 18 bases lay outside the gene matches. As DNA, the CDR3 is TGTGCCAGCAGTCGAAAACTTTATCCCGGGACAGGGGAACCAGATACGCAGTATTTT. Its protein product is CASSRKLYPGTGEPDTQYF.

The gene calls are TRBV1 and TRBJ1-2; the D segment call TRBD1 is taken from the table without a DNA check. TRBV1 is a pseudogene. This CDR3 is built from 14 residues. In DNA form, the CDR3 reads TGCACCAGCAGCCAAACAGGGGGGAACTATGGCTACACCTTC. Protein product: CTSSQTGGNYGYTF.

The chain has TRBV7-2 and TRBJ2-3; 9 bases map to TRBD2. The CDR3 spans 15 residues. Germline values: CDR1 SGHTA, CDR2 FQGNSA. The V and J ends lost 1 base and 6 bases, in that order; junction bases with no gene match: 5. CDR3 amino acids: CASSLGAGGRDTQYF. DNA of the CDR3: TGTGCCAGCAGCTTAGGAGCGGGGGGCCGGGATACGCAGTATTTT.

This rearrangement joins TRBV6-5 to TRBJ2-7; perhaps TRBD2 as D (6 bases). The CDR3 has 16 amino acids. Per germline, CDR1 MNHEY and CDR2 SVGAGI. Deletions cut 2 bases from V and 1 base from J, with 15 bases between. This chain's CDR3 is CASSYNRGTGSYEQYF. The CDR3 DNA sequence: TGTGCCAGCAGTTACAACCGGGGGACTGGTTCCTACGAGCAGTACTTC.

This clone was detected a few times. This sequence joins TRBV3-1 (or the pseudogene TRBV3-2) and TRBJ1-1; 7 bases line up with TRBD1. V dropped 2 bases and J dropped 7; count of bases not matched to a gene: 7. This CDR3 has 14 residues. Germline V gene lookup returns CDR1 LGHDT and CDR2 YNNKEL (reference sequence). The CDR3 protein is CASSQYRGNYEAFF. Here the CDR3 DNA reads TGTGCCAGCAGCCAATACAGGGGAAACTATGAAGCTTTCTTT.

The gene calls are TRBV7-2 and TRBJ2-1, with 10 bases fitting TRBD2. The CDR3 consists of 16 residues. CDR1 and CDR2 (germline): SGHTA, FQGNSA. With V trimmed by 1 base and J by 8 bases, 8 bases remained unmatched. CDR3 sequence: CASSLDPSGGRDEQFF. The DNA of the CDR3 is TGTGCCAGCAGCTTAGATCCTAGCGGGGGCCGCGATGAGCAGTTCTTC.

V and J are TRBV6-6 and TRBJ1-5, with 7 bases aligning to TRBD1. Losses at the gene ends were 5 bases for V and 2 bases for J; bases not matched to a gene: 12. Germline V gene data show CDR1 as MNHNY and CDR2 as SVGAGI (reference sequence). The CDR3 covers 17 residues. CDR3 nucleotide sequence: TGTGCCAGCAGTCCGGACAGGAATTCAGGGGGCAATCAGCCCCAGCATTTT. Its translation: CASSPDRNSGGNQPQHF.

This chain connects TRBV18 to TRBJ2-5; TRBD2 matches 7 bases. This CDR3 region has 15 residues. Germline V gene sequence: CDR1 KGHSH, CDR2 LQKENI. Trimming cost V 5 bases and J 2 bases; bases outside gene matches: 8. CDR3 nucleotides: TGTGCCAGCTCAACGGCTAGCGGTAATCAAGAGACCCAGTACTTC. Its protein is CASSTASGNQETQYF.

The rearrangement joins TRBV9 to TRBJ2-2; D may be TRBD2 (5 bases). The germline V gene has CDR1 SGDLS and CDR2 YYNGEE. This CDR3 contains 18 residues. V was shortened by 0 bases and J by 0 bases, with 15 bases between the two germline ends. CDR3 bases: TGTGCCAGCAGCGTAGGACTACACCTGGGCACGAACACCGGGGAGCTGTTTTTT. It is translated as CASSVGLHLGTNTGELFF.

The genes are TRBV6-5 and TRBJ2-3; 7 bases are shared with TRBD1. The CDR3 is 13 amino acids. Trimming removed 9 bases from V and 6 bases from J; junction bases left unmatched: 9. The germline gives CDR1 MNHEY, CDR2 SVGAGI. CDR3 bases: TGTGCCAGTCCGGGGACAGTAGGGGATACGCAGTATTTT. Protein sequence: CASPGTVGDTQYF.

CDR3 nucleotides: TGTGCCACCAGTGACACCGGGACTAGCACAGATACGCAGTATTTT. Translating gives CATSDTGTSTDTQYF. The chain carries TRBV24-1 and TRBJ2-3; D perhaps matches TRBD2 (6 bases). Between the trimmed V and J ends, which lost 4 bases and 0 bases, there was a span of 10 bases. This CDR3 contains 15 residues. CDR1 is KGHDR, CDR2 SFDVKD, per germline.

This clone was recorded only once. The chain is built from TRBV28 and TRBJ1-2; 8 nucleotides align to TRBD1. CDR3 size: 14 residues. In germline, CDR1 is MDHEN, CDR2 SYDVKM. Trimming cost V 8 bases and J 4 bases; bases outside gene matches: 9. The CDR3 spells CASDPGGDGYGYTF. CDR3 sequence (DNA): TGTGCCAGCGACCCAGGGGGCGACGGCTATGGCTACACCTTC.

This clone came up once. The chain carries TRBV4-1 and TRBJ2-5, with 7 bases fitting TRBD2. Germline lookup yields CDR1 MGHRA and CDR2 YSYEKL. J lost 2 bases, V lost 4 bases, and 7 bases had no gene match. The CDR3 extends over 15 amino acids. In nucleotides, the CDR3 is TGCGCCAGCAGCCCCCGGACTAGTCGACAAGAGACCCAGTACTTC. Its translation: CASSPRTSRQETQYF.

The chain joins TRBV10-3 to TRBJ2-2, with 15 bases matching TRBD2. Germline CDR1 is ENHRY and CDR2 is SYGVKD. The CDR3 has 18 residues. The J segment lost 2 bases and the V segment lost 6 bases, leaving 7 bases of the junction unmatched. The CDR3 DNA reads TGTGCCATCAGGCCGGGACTAGCGGGGGGCCTCAACACCGGGGAGCTGTTTTTT. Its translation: CAIRPGLAGGLNTGELFF.